These 14 T cell receptor beta chains originate from one sample sequenced in a study of cytomegalovirus exposure and HLA in healthy donors. Use of 60 Vbeta and 13 Jbeta primers characterized the PCR. Clones were sequenced by immunoSEQ multiplex PCR, and TCRdb holds only the in-frame ones, with some missing. This repertoire comprises more than 50,000 clones; its ten largest clones make up 9.5% to 15%. The material sequenced was PBMCs. The receptors stem from a man younger than 35 in good health and CMV-seropositive.

The rearrangement uses TRBV5-6 and TRBJ2-2; 12 nucleotides match TRBD2. V lost 2 bases to trimming and J lost 5 bases; unmatched junction nucleotides: 1. The V gene's germline CDR1 is SGHDT and CDR2 YYEEEE. The CDR3 is made up of 15 amino acids. CDR3 sequence (DNA): TGTGCCAGCAGCTTAGGACTAGCGGGGACCGGGGAGCTGTTTTTT. As protein: CASSLGLAGTGELFF.

This chain links TRBV6-1 with TRBJ1-2, with D perhaps TRBD1 (6 bases). V shed 1 base and J shed 8 bases, with 17 bases lying between them. The length of the CDR3 is 15 residues. Germline V gene lookup returns CDR1 MNHNS and CDR2 SASEGT. CDR3 sequence (DNA): TGTGCCAGCAGTGAAGACGACAGGCCCCTATACGGCTACACCTTC. Protein sequence: CASSEDDRPLYGYTF.

This chain connects TRBV4-2 to TRBJ1-4; D is unresolved. Trimming stripped 0 bases from V and 6 bases from J, with 17 bases between. The germline V gene encodes CDR1 LGHNA and CDR2 YNFKEQ. The CDR3 has 17 amino acids. Here the CDR3 reads CASSQDSITGLHEKLFF. The CDR3 bases are TGTGCCAGCAGCCAAGATAGCATTACCGGACTACATGAAAAACTGTTTTTT.

The J gene is TRBJ1-1, the V gene TRBV4-2; a weak D match, TRBD1 (5 bases). From germline, CDR1 is LGHNA and CDR2 YNFKEQ. The CDR3 length is 14 residues. Deletions cut 1 base from V and 6 bases from J, with 12 bases between. CDR3 region: CASSQGTGDAEAFF. The CDR3 DNA is TGTGCCAGCAGCCAAGGTACAGGTGACGCTGAAGCTTTCTTT.

The chain links TRBV7-8 to TRBJ1-6; 8 bases line up with TRBD1. Losses at the gene ends were 4 bases for V and 15 bases for J; bases not matched to a gene: 11. This CDR3 region has 14 residues. The germline V gene encodes CDR1 SGHVS and CDR2 FQNEAQ. CDR3 sequence (DNA): TGTGCCAGCAGCTCCGGACAGGGACATCGGGGCCTCCACTTT. This sequence encodes CASSSGQGHRGLHF.

This chain connects TRBV2 to TRBJ1-5; D ambiguous. The CDR3 is 11 residues long. The ends were cut back, 10 bases at V and 11 bases at J, with 15 bases in the middle. CDR1 SNHLY and CDR2 FYNNEI come from the germline V gene. This CDR3 reads CATRTAGTQHF. Written as DNA, the CDR3 is TGTGCCACCAGGACGGCCGGGACCCAGCATTTT.

The chain uses TRBV7-3 and TRBJ1-2, with TRBD1 as a possible D gene (5 bases). This CDR3 comprises 13 residues. Trimming pared 3 bases from V and 8 bases from J, leaving 13 bases between. The germline V gene has CDR1 SGHTA and CDR2 FQGTGA. DNA for the CDR3: TGTGCCAGCAGCTTCCGCGGGGGGGGAGGCTACACCTTC. Protein product: CASSFRGGGGYTF.

The chain carries TRBV19 and TRBJ2-5; D uncertain. The DNA end lines up better with TRBJ2-7; the J call may be wrong. This CDR3 is 14 amino acids long. Looked up from germline, CDR1 is LNHDA and CDR2 is SQIVND (reference sequence). The CDR3 loop is CASSTHSESYEQYF. CDR3 in DNA: TGTGCCAGTAGTACCCACAGTGAGTCCTACGAGCAGTACTTC.

This chain joins TRBV30 and TRBJ2-5; D gene uncertain. Germline CDR1 GTSNPN, CDR2 SVGIG (reference sequence). There are 12 residues in the CDR3. V was shortened by 4 bases and J by 6 bases, with 12 bases between the two germline ends. The CDR3, as DNA: TGTGCCTGGAACGGTAGCTGGAAGACCCAGTACTTC. This sequence encodes CAWNGSWKTQYF.

This chain joins TRBV5-6 and TRBJ1-3; no clear D gene. Trimming cost V 2 bases and J 2 bases, with 8 bases left between them. The CDR3 extends over 14 amino acids. Germline V gene lookup returns CDR1 SGHDT and CDR2 YYEEEE. CDR3 amino acids: CASSLGGTGNTIYF. CDR3 coding DNA: TGTGCCAGCAGCTTAGGAGGGACTGGAAACACCATATATTTT.

J is TRBJ1-5 and V is TRBV7-9; D is possibly TRBD1 (5 bases). Trimming pared 4 bases from V and 0 bases from J, leaving 10 bases between. This CDR3 has 15 residues. The germline V gene encodes CDR1 SEHNR and CDR2 FQNEAQ (reference sequence). The DNA of the CDR3 is TGTGCCAGCAGCTCGTCAGGGATTAGCAATCAGCCCCAGCATTTT. It translates to CASSSSGISNQPQHF.

This chain links TRBV7-9 with TRBJ1-5; D remains unclear. This CDR3 is 13 amino acids long. CDR1 SEHNR and CDR2 FQNEAQ come from the germline V gene (reference sequence). The V end lost 2 bases, the J end lost 8 bases, and 10 bases lay between the germline ends. The CDR3 coding sequence is TGTGCCAGCAGCTTAATCGGCGGAGAGCCCCAGCATTTT. Protein sequence: CASSLIGGEPQHF.

The chain joins TRBV30 to TRBJ2-7, with 15 bases fitting TRBD2. Germline assignment: CDR1 GTSNPN and CDR2 SVGIG (reference sequence). The CDR3 totals 14 residues. Unmatched junction bases numbered 1, after V lost 2 bases and J lost 5 bases. Written as DNA, the CDR3 is TGTGCCTGGAGTCGGACTAGCGGGAGGGACGAGCAGTACTTC. This codes for CAWSRTSGRDEQYF.

The chain couples TRBV6-5 to TRBJ2-7, with TRBD1 matching 8 bases. The CDR3 is 12 residues long. Germline CDR1 MNHEY, CDR2 SVGAGI. V gave up 5 bases and J gave up 4 bases; unmatched junction bases: 1. The CDR3 is CASSGQGYEQYF. CDR3 DNA: TGTGCCAGCAGTGGACAGGGTTACGAGCAGTACTTC.